This T cell receptor (beta chain) was recorded in a study of blood T cell repertoires in COVID-19. Study context: Specimens from acute and convalescent COVID-19 originated in the United States, Italy and Spain.

With 0 bases clipped from V and 7 bases from J, the junction kept 4 bases outside the gene matches. Germline CDR1 and CDR2: LGHDT and YNNKEL (reference sequence). This CDR3 region has 16 residues. Clones were read by immunoSEQ multiplex PCR, and TCRdb kept only the in-frame ones, dropping some. The sample lists under 95,000 clones, 70% to 85% occurring once. This rearrangement joins TRBV3-1 (or the pseudogene TRBV3-2) to TRBJ1-4; 11 nucleotides match TRBD1. Sample: peripheral blood. The receptor comes from a man between 65 and 85 years old with acute or convalescent COVID-19. The CDR3: CASSQEGQGVVEKLFF. CDR3 bases: TGTGCCAGCAGCCAAGAGGGACAGGGGGTGGTTGAAAAACTGTTTTTT.